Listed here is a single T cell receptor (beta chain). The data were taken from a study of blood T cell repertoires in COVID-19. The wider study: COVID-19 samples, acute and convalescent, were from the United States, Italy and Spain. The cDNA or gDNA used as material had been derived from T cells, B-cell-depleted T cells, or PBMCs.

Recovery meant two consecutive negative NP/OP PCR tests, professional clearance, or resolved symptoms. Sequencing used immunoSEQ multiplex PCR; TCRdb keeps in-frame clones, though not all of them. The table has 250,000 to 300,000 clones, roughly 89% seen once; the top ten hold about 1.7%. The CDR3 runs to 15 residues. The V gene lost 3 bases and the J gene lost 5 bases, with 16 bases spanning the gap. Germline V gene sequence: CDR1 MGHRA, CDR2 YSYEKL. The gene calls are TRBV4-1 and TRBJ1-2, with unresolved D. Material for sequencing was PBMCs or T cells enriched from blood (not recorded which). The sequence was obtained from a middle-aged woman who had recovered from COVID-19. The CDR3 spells CASSQPTRGRYGYTF. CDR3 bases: TGCGCCAGCAGCCAGCCGACCAGAGGAAGGTATGGCTACACCTTC.